The 4 T cell receptor beta chains given below trace back to one sample, sequenced in a study of cytomegalovirus exposure and HLA in healthy donors. PCR primers comprised 60 Vbeta and 13 Jbeta primers. Here immunoSEQ multiplex PCR was the method, and the copy in TCRdb shows in-frame clones only, minus some. Here the sample spans approximately 170,000 clones, around three quarters being singletons. The sequencing sample was made of PBMCs. The receptors come from a woman in her fifties or sixties in good health and CMV-seronegative.

The gene calls are TRBV18 and TRBJ1-5, with D possibly being TRBD1 (5 bases). The V end lost 6 bases, the J end lost 0 bases, and 15 bases lay between the germline ends. The length of the CDR3 is 16 residues. Germline V gene lookup returns CDR1 KGHSH and CDR2 LQKENI. The CDR3 loop is CASSREGFSSNQPQHF. CDR3 coding DNA: TGTGCCAGCTCCAGGGAGGGGTTCAGTAGCAATCAGCCCCAGCATTTT.

This clone has just one count. V is TRBV5-1 and J is TRBJ1-6, with unresolved D. This CDR3 region has 16 residues. V was pared by 0 bases and J by 2 bases, with 9 bases between. Germline V gives CDR1 SGHRS, CDR2 YFSETQ. This CDR3 is CASSLATRTYNSPLHF. The CDR3 DNA reads as TGCGCCAGCAGCTTGGCCACACGAACCTATAATTCACCCCTCCACTTT.

The chain joins TRBV4-1 to TRBJ2-7; D is possibly TRBD1 (6 bases). V lost 3 bases, J lost 4 bases, and 13 bases lay in between. The CDR3 loop spans 14 amino acids. Germline values: CDR1 MGHRA, CDR2 YSYEKL. Here the CDR3 DNA reads TGCGCCAGCAGCCAGGAACAGGGTCGGTACGAGCAGTACTTC. Its protein is CASSQEQGRYEQYF.

This clone was detected once. The rearrangement uses TRBV2 and TRBJ2-1; D is unresolved. Germline V gene lookup returns CDR1 SNHLY and CDR2 FYNNEI. V was cut by 4 bases and J by 9 bases, with 7 bases left in between. The CDR3 sequence is 11 residues long. CDR3 coding DNA: TGTGCCAGCAGTGGTGTCATTGAGCAGTTCTTC. This codes for CASSGVIEQFF. Variable domain in full (rest from reference TRBV2 and TRBJ2-1): EPEVTQTPSHQVTQMGQEVILRCVPISNHLYFYWYRQILGQKVEFLVSFYNNEISEKSEIFDDQFSVERPDGSNFTLKIRSTKLEDSAMYFCASSGVIEQFFGPGTRLTVL.